A selection of T cell receptor beta chains follows, all from one sample in a study of shared clonotypes between healthy human individuals. Some clones are missing from TCRdb's copy, which holds only in-frame ones; the method was immunoSEQ multiplex PCR. The sample shows fewer than 650,000 clones, roughly 79% of them seen only once. The sequenced sample was PBMCs. The receptors come from a woman aged 40 to 50 in good health. Some clones in this sample may be carry-over from other donors' samples. Each CDR3 is given with its conserved first and last residue. The order of the fields is clone size, J gene, D gene, V gene, CDR3 DNA, CDR3 protein. D genes are given only for firm matches. A clone size is listed for some rows: how often the clone was seen (once, few, many), or a class if it is expanded.

once	TRBJ2-7	TRBD1	TRBV30	TGTGCCTGGCGCTCAGGGGGAGCCTACGAGCAGTACTTC	CAWRSGGAYEQYF
NA	TRBJ2-3	TRBD2	TRBV6-6	TGTGCCAGCAGCATAGCGGGATGGGATACGCAGTATTTT	CASSIAGWDTQYF
NA	TRBJ2-1	NA	TRBV6-4	TGTGCCAGCAGTGACGAGGGGGGGGGAAATGAGCAGTTCTTC	CASSDEGGGNEQFF
NA	TRBJ2-5	NA	TRBV29-1	TGCAGCGTTCGGGTCGGCATACGGGGGTGGCAAGAGACCCAGTACTTC	CSVRVGIRGWQETQYF
NA	TRBJ2-1	NA	TRBV29-1	TGCAGCGTTGAAGGAGGGGTCCAATGGCAGCAATACAATGAGCAGTTCTTC	CSVEGGVQWQQYNEQFF
once	TRBJ1-2	NA	TRBV2	TGTGCCAGCACCCAAGACAAGGCCTTCCTCTATGGCTACACCTTC	CASTQDKAFLYGYTF
NA	TRBJ1-4	NA	TRBV9	TGTGCCAGCAGCCCGGGTCTCCTCGAAAAACTGTTTTTT	CASSPGLLEKLFF
many	TRBJ2-1	TRBD2	TRBV6-4	TGTGCCAGCAGTGACTCGACTAGCGGGTACAATGAGCAGTTCTTC	CASSDSTSGYNEQFF
many	TRBJ2-1	TRBD2	TRBV5-1	TGCGCCAGCAGCTTTGGCGGGAGGGGCTACAATGAGCAGTTCTTC	CASSFGGRGYNEQFF
NA	TRBJ2-7	NA	TRBV28	TGTGCCAGCAGTATGGCGGCCAGCTACGAGCAGTACTTC	CASSMAASYEQYF
once	TRBJ2-7	TRBD2	TRBV28	TGTGCCAGCAGTCCCGGAGGTTTAGCGGGGTCCTACGAGCAGTACTTC	CASSPGGLAGSYEQYF
NA	TRBJ2-7	TRBD1	TRBV19	TGTGCCAGTAGTATTGGGGGACAGTTATTCCACGAGCAGTACTTC	CASSIGGQLFHEQYF
NA	TRBJ1-1	TRBD1	TRBV6-5	TGTGCCAGCAGTTACCCAGGGGGCGCCGCCACTGAAGCTTTCTTT	CASSYPGGAATEAFF
NA	TRBJ1-1	NA	TRBV29-1	TGCAGCGTTGCGATGAGACAGGCCAATGAAGCTTTCTTT	CSVAMRQANEAFF
many	TRBJ1-1	NA	TRBV30	TGTGCCTGGAGTAGACAGGCGAATGAAGCTTTCTTT	CAWSRQANEAFF
NA	TRBJ2-1	NA	TRBV5-1	TGCGCCAGCAGCTTGGCGTCGGGAGAAGGGGATGAGCAGTTCTTC	CASSLASGEGDEQFF
NA	TRBJ2-7	TRBD2	TRBV6-4	TGTGCCAGCAGCGCAACCGGGACTAGCAACGAGCAGTACTTC	CASSATGTSNEQYF
NA	TRBJ2-2	TRBD2	TRBV30	TGTGCCTGTCCCCCCCCCGCTAGCGGGTCGAACACCGGGGAGCTGTTTTTT	CACPPPASGSNTGELFF
few	TRBJ2-7	TRBD2	TRBV19	TGTGCCAGTAGTATGGGGAGGGGCCCCTACGAGCAGTACTTC	CASSMGRGPYEQYF
NA	TRBJ1-5	NA	TRBV27	TGTGCCAGCAGTTTAGTCGACAATCAGCCCCAGCATTTT	CASSLVDNQPQHF
many	TRBJ1-1	NA	TRBV19	TGTGCCAGCCGACCGGGGGGGAACACTGAAGCTTTCTTT	CASRPGGNTEAFF
NA	TRBJ1-5	TRBD1	TRBV6-1	TGTGCCAGCAGCGAAGACAGGGTAAATCAGCCCCAGCATTTT	CASSEDRVNQPQHF
NA	TRBJ2-3	NA	TRBV7-9	TGTGCCAGCAGCTTACTTACAGATACGCAGTATTTT	CASSLLTDTQYF
NA	TRBJ2-4	NA	TRBV4-3	TGCGCCAGCAGCCAAGCCCCGGAGGGATTAGCCAAAAACATTCAGTACTTC	CASSQAPEGLAKNIQYF
many	TRBJ2-7	NA	TRBV11-2	TGTGCCAGCAGCTTAGATAGGCAGGTATTACAGCAGTACTTC	CASSLDRQVLQQYF